These 10 T cell receptor beta chains were all obtained from the same sample, sequenced in a study of blood T cell repertoires in COVID-19. The repertoire was sequenced with immunoSEQ multiplex PCR; TCRdb's copy has only in-frame clones and lacks some. The data show fewer than 120,000 clones, 70% to 90% seen once. Input material: peripheral blood. The receptor set was obtained from a woman aged 50 to 65 with acute or convalescent COVID-19.

The CDR3 DNA is TGTGCCAGCAGGGATAGAGGCGGCCAGGGCACCGGGGAGCTGTTTTTT. Protein product: CASRDRGGQGTGELFF. The gene calls are TRBV7-8 and TRBJ2-2; tentatively, D is TRBD1 (5 bases). Germline V gene data show CDR1 as SGHVS and CDR2 as FQNEAQ. The CDR3 runs 16 residues. Trimming removed 6 bases at V and 4 bases at J, with 18 bases between.

V is TRBV7-9 and J is TRBJ1-2; TRBD1 matches at 12 bases. J gave up 3 bases and V 5 bases, and 4 bases lay outside the gene matches. The CDR3 spans 15 residues. CDR1 is SEHNR and CDR2 is FQNEAQ in the germline V gene (reference sequence). CDR3 bases: TGTGCCAGCAGCCCGGGACAGGGGGCCTACTATGGCTACACCTTC. It is translated as CASSPGQGAYYGYTF.

The count of this clone is one. The chain recombines TRBV29-1 with TRBJ2-1; D is unclear. The CDR3 is made up of 13 amino acids. Trimming removed 7 bases from V and 8 bases from J, with 18 bases in between. Per germline, CDR1 SQVTM and CDR2 ANQGSEA. The CDR3 nucleotides read TGCAGCGCAGATGTGTCCCTTACGGATGAGCAGTTCTTC. Its translation is CSADVSLTDEQFF.

The J gene is TRBJ2-1, the V gene TRBV5-5, with 8 bases fitting TRBD2. Germline CDR1 and CDR2: SGHKS and YYEKEE (reference sequence). Germline trimming cut 0 bases from V and 7 bases from J; bases unmatched to any gene: 9. This CDR3 is built from 16 residues. CDR3 residues: CASSLAPAGVENEQFF. The DNA for the CDR3 is TGTGCCAGCAGCTTGGCCCCAGCGGGAGTTGAAAATGAGCAGTTCTTC. Full variable domain (remainder filled in from reference TRBV5-5 and TRBJ2-1): DAGVTQSPTHLIKTRGQQVTLRCSPISGHKSVSWYQQVLGQGPQFIFQYYEKEERGRGNFPDRFSARQFPNYSSELNVNALLLGDSALYLCASSLAPAGVENEQFFGPGTRLTVL.

The V gene is TRBV12-3 or TRBV12-4, the J gene TRBJ1-5; no clear D gene. The CDR3 loop spans 13 amino acids. V lost 6 bases and J lost 1, with 7 bases in between. The CDR3 DNA reads TGTGCCAGCAGCTATCAAAGCAATCAGCCCCAGCATTTT. Translated, it gives CASSYQSNQPQHF.

The chain links TRBV5-1 to TRBJ2-3; D perhaps matches TRBD1 (5 bases). Germline assignment: CDR1 SGHRS and CDR2 YFSETQ. The length of the CDR3 is 14 residues. Trimming took off 3 bases at V and 7 bases at J, with 15 bases between the two ends. The CDR3, as DNA: TGCGCCAGCAGCTCCGACAGATGGACAAATACGCAGTATTTT. Translated, it gives CASSSDRWTNTQYF.

This sequence joins TRBV15 and TRBJ1-2; no firm D call. The V end lost 4 bases, the J end lost 4 bases, and 7 bases lay between the germline ends. Germline CDR1 reads LNHNV; CDR2 reads YYDKDF (reference sequence). The CDR3 consists of 12 residues. CDR3 in amino acids: CATSMDFYGYTF. The DNA of the CDR3 is TGTGCCACCAGCATGGACTTCTATGGCTACACCTTC.

A word on this clone: The identical CDR3 is also encoded by other nucleotide sequences in the sample. This sequence joins TRBV5-1 and TRBJ1-5; possibly TRBD1 for D (5 bases). Trimming pared 0 bases from V and 5 bases from J, leaving 9 bases between. The germline V gene encodes CDR1 SGHRS and CDR2 YFSETQ. This CDR3 is 14 amino acids long. The CDR3 nucleotides read TGCGCCAGCAGCTTGGTTGGGGGGGATCAGCCCCAGCATTTT. Encoded protein: CASSLVGGDQPQHF. Full variable domain (outside the CDR3, taken from reference TRBV5-1 and TRBJ1-5): KAGVTQTPRYLIKTRGQQVTLSCSPISGHRSVSWYQQTPGQGLQFLFEYFSETQRNKGNFPGRFSGRQFSNSRSEMNVSTLELGDSALYLCASSLVGGDQPQHFGDGTRLSIL.

J is TRBJ1-5 and V is TRBV2; 9 bases align to TRBD1. Germline assignment: CDR1 SNHLY and CDR2 FYNNEI. Trimming cost V 7 bases and J 5 bases; bases outside gene matches: 6. The CDR3 sequence is 14 residues long. The CDR3 DNA follows: TGTGCCAGCAAATGGGACAGGGACCATCAGCCCCAGCATTTT. It yields the protein CASKWDRDHQPQHF.

The chain recombines TRBV5-1 with TRBJ2-1; 12 bases agree with TRBD2. There are 16 residues in the CDR3. Germline CDR1 reads SGHRS; CDR2 reads YFSETQ. Trimming at V came to 1 base and at J to 3 bases, leaving 2 bases not matched to a gene. In DNA form, the CDR3 reads TGCGCCAGCAGCTTGTCGACTAGCGGGGGCTACAATGAGCAGTTCTTC. Encoded protein: CASSLSTSGGYNEQFF. The variable domain in full, completed from reference TRBV5-1 and TRBJ2-1, reads KAGVTQTPRYLIKTRGQQVTLSCSPISGHRSVSWYQQTPGQGLQFLFEYFSETQRNKGNFPGRFSGRQFSNSRSEMNVSTLELGDSALYLCASSLSTSGGYNEQFFGPGTRLTVL.